One and the same sample provided the 2 T cell receptor beta chains below, sequenced in a study of OX40 agonist ivuxolimab in advanced cancers. Assay: immunoSEQ multiplex PCR; the TCRdb copy retains only in-frame clones and omits some. The sample consists of about 72,000 clones, 85% to 90% of them appearing once. Specimen: CD4+ or CD8+ T cells sorted from blood, collected in a trial of the OX40 agonist ivuxolimab. These receptors all come from an adult with an advanced solid tumor such as melanoma, head and neck, liver or kidney cancer.

This chain connects TRBV10-3 to TRBJ2-1; 7 nucleotides line up with TRBD2. J lost 4 bases, V lost 11 bases, and 11 bases had no gene match. This CDR3 region has 14 residues. Germline CDR1 is ENHRY and CDR2 is SYGVKD. In nucleotides, the CDR3 is TGTGCCGCCAAGGCGGGGGTGGGGTACAATGAGCAGTTCTTC. Translated: CAAKAGVGYNEQFF.

This chain uses TRBV9 with TRBJ1-1; no clear D gene. V lost 3 bases to trimming and J lost 0 bases, with 6 bases between them. The CDR3 spans 13 residues. The germline gives CDR1 SGDLS, CDR2 YYNGEE. For the CDR3, the DNA is TGTGCCAGCAGCGGAGCCGTGAACACTGAAGCTTTCTTT. It specifies CASSGAVNTEAFF.